Listed here are 31 T cell receptor beta chains from one sample, sequenced in a study of T-cell reconstitution after alpha-beta-depleted transplantation in children. Study observations and caveats: One year after transplant, T-cell counts and diversity came mostly from newly produced T cells.

Their antigen targets remain unknown. Molecular barcoding with unique molecular identifiers was used for the TCRbeta library. Via MiXCR, TCRdb re-called the PCR reads, giving one row per CDR3 protein. The table records a few hundred thousand distinct CDR3 sequences, roughly 8.2% of them present only once. The material was peripheral blood, obtained 360 days after TCRalphabeta/CD19-depleted stem cell transplant. These receptors came from a female patient aged 2-9 years who had a stem cell transplant for Fanconi anemia, so the T cells may come from the graft donor.

This clonotype was picked up a small number of times. The CDR3: CASKPLGGNQPQHF. In DNA, the CDR3 is TGTGCCAGTAAGCCCTTGGGAGGCAATCAGCCCCAGCATTTT. The V gene is TRBV19, the J gene TRBJ1-5; no clear D. The CDR3 runs 14 residues. The germline CDR1 and CDR2 sequences are LNHDA and SQIVND (reference sequence). V was trimmed by 7 bases and J by 2 bases, leaving 12 bases between them.

The table lists this clonotype with many counts. The J gene is TRBJ1-1, the V gene TRBV7-9; 7 bases are a match to TRBD1. V shed 5 bases and J 8 bases; nucleotides not matched to a gene: 8. The germline V gene encodes CDR1 SEHNR and CDR2 FQNEAQ (reference sequence). The CDR3 loop spans 13 amino acids. In DNA, the CDR3 is TGTGCCAGCAGCCCCCGGACAGGCCTAGAAGCTTTCTTT. This codes for CASSPRTGLEAFF.

In this sample, this clonotype turned up many times. The V gene is TRBV12-3 or TRBV12-4, the J gene TRBJ2-5; D possibly matches TRBD1 or TRBD2 (5 bases each). The CDR3 covers 15 residues. V lost 6 bases and J lost 1, with 15 bases in between. The CDR3 sequence is CASSPLQGPQETQYF. The CDR3 DNA is TGTGCCAGCAGCCCTCTTCAGGGACCCCAAGAGACCCAGTACTTC.

The sample holds many counts of this clonotype. V usage is TRBV5-1 and J usage is TRBJ2-1; the match to TRBD2 covers 15 bases. Germline-derived CDR1 and CDR2 are SGHRS and YFSETQ. This CDR3 is 17 amino acids long. The V and J ends lost 1 base and 4 bases, in that order; junction bases with no gene match: 3. The CDR3 loop is CASSLRTSGGGYNEQFF. The CDR3 DNA is TGCGCCAGCAGCTTGAGGACTAGCGGGGGGGGATACAATGAGCAGTTCTTC.

This clonotype was detected ten times or more. This sequence joins TRBV4-3 and TRBJ2-1; 13 bases agree with TRBD2. CDR3 length: 20 amino acids. V trimming: 0 bases; J trimming: 8 bases; junction bases outside the gene matches: 16. Germline CDR1 and CDR2: LGHNA and YSLEER. CDR3 DNA: TGCGCCAGCAGCCAAGACCCACTAGCGGGGGGGCAAGGGGTAGATGATGAGCAGTTCTTC. This translates into CASSQDPLAGGQGVDDEQFF.

The chain employs TRBV18 and TRBJ2-1, with 8 bases fitting TRBD1. The CDR3 consists of 14 residues. With 3 bases clipped from V and 7 bases from J, the junction kept 5 bases outside the gene matches. Looked up from germline, CDR1 is KGHSH and CDR2 is LQKENI. Here the CDR3 DNA reads TGTGCCAGCTCACCTCGGACAGGGAGTAATGAGCAGTTCTTC. Protein: CASSPRTGSNEQFF.

Ten or more counts support this clonotype. CDR3: CASSLQGAYTDTQYF. The CDR3 DNA reads as TGTGCCAGCAGCCTACAGGGGGCCTACACAGATACGCAGTATTTT. The J gene is TRBJ2-3, the V gene TRBV7-8; TRBD1 aligns across 9 bases. Germline CDR1 and CDR2: SGHVS and FQNEAQ. V lost 5 bases and J lost 2; bases outside the gene matches: 5. This CDR3 spans 15 amino acids.

This clonotype has only a few counts. The rearrangement uses TRBV20-1 and TRBJ2-5; D may be TRBD2 (6 bases). The V end lost 0 bases, the J end lost 10 bases, and 21 bases lay between the germline ends. The CDR3 has 15 amino acids. CDR1 is DFQATT and CDR2 is SNEGSKA in the germline V gene (reference sequence). Here the CDR3 reads CSARDKGRAEGIQYF. CDR3 nucleotides: TGCAGTGCTAGAGATAAGGGGCGGGCGGAGGGTATCCAGTACTTC.

This clonotype was counted at least ten times. The chain carries TRBV29-1 and TRBJ2-2, with D possibly being TRBD1 or TRBD2 (5 bases each). V gave up 4 bases and J gave up 0 bases, with 9 bases separating them. CDR3 length: 14 amino acids. Per the germline V gene, CDR1 is SQVTM and CDR2 is ANQGSEA. The CDR3 reads CSVVGTSNTGELFF. In DNA, the CDR3 is TGCAGCGTTGTAGGGACGTCGAACACCGGGGAGCTGTTTTTT.

The sample holds a few counts of this clonotype. The rearrangement links TRBV7-9 to TRBJ2-3; 7 bases are a match to TRBD2. Germline CDR1 reads SEHNR; CDR2 reads FQNEAQ (reference sequence). J lost 4 bases, V lost 5 bases, and 12 bases had no gene match. CDR3 length: 16 residues. The CDR3 region is CASSPRRGGYADTQYF. The CDR3 nucleotides read TGTGCCAGCAGCCCTCGACGGGGAGGGTACGCAGATACGCAGTATTTT.

This clonotype was observed at least ten times. The chain is built from TRBV5-1 and TRBJ1-6; D is unclear. Looked up from germline, CDR1 is SGHRS and CDR2 is YFSETQ. V dropped 1 base and J dropped 10 bases, with 12 bases sitting between them. This CDR3 contains 14 residues. CDR3 sequence: CASSLRVGNSPLHF. In DNA form, the CDR3 reads TGCGCCAGCAGCTTGCGTGTGGGGAACTCACCCCTCCACTTT.

This clonotype was detected ten times or more. This chain connects TRBV5-6 to TRBJ2-3; unclear D gene. The CDR3 covers 15 residues. Germline CDR1 is SGHDT and CDR2 is YYEEEE. Between the trimmed V and J ends, which lost 3 bases and 2 bases, there was a span of 13 bases. DNA for the CDR3: TGTGCCAGCAGCTCCGGGCCCTGGCACACAGATACGCAGTATTTT. Its translation is CASSSGPWHTDTQYF.

This clonotype was counted many times. The V call is TRBV20-1, the J call TRBJ1-1; the D is unclear. The germline V and J ends were trimmed by 3 bases and 10 bases, with 18 bases remaining between them. The CDR3 sequence is 13 residues long. Germline assignment: CDR1 DFQATT and CDR2 SNEGSKA (reference sequence). The CDR3 DNA is TGCAGTGCTAGGGAGTTGTCCTTTTTGGGAGCTTTCTTT. Amino acid sequence: CSARELSFLGAFF.

The sample holds many counts of this clonotype. The rearrangement links TRBV18 to TRBJ2-5; no definite D call. V was cut by 3 bases and J by 2 bases, with 13 bases left in between. The length of the CDR3 is 15 residues. Per the germline V gene, CDR1 is KGHSH and CDR2 is LQKENI. The DNA of the CDR3 is TGTGCCAGCTCACCGTCCAGGAACCGACAAGAGACCCAGTACTTC. Its protein product is CASSPSRNRQETQYF.

This clonotype was seen many times. V and J are TRBV7-9 and TRBJ2-7; 8 nucleotides agree with TRBD2. J was trimmed by 4 bases and V by 4 bases; bases with no gene match: 6. This CDR3 comprises 14 residues. The germline gives CDR1 SEHNR, CDR2 FQNEAQ (reference sequence). For the CDR3, the DNA is TGTGCCAGCAGCTCGGGACTAGAGGGGTACGAGCAGTACTTC. Encoded protein: CASSSGLEGYEQYF.

A single count supports this clonotype. This may be a read error, as it is one base from a much larger clone. V is TRBV3-1 and J is TRBJ2-1; 8 bases line up with TRBD1. Looked up from germline, CDR1 is LGHDT and CDR2 is YNNKEL (reference sequence). This CDR3 contains 15 residues. The CDR3 region is CATSLRDRKYNEQFF. The CDR3 nucleotides are TGTGCCACCAGCCTCCGGGACAGGAAATACAATGAGCAGTTCTTC.

This clonotype is categorized as medium-sized. The rearrangement joins TRBV7-2 to TRBJ2-7, with D perhaps TRBD1 (6 bases). V lost 0 bases, J lost 1 base, and 7 bases lay in between. This CDR3 comprises 14 residues. CDR1 is SGHTA, CDR2 FQGNSA, per germline. In DNA, the CDR3 is TGTGCCAGCAGCTTAGCGACAGGTTCCTACGAGCAGTACTTC. This translates into CASSLATGSYEQYF. The whole variable domain, filled in from reference TRBV7-2 and TRBJ2-7, reads GAGVSQSPSNKVTEKGKDVELRCDPISGHTALYWYRQSLGQGLEFLIYFQGNSAPDKSGLPSDRFSAERTGGSVSTLTIQRTQQEDSAVYLCASSLATGSYEQYFGPGTRLTVT.

The chain uses TRBV6-1 and TRBJ1-1, with D unresolved. This CDR3 comprises 12 residues. V lost 11 bases and J lost 0, with 10 bases in between. The germline CDR1 and CDR2 sequences are MNHNS and SASEGT. The CDR3 protein is CASGWVNTEAFF. The CDR3 coding sequence is TGTGCCTCGGGGTGGGTGAACACTGAAGCTTTCTTT.

This clonotype showed up many times. V usage is TRBV24-1 and J usage is TRBJ2-1; 7 nucleotides agree with TRBD2. Unmatched junction bases numbered 6, after V lost 2 bases and J lost 3 bases. Per germline, CDR1 KGHDR and CDR2 SFDVKD. There are 16 residues in the CDR3. The CDR3 nucleotides are TGTGCCACCAGTGATTCATTAGCGGGTATCTACAATGAGCAGTTCTTC. Its translation is CATSDSLAGIYNEQFF.

The sample holds many counts of this clonotype. The chain joins TRBV6-2 or TRBV6-3 to TRBJ2-5; 8 positions match TRBD1. V was pared by 5 bases and J by 4 bases, with 3 bases of the junction left unmatched. Germline CDR1 reads MNHEY; CDR2 reads SVGEGT. This CDR3 is 13 amino acids long. CDR3 amino acids: CASSARGRETQYF. DNA for the CDR3: TGTGCCAGCAGTGCCAGGGGGCGAGAGACCCAGTACTTC.

The chain combines TRBV3-1 with TRBJ2-3; 7 nucleotides align to TRBD2. The CDR3 spans 15 residues. Looked up from germline, CDR1 is LGHDT and CDR2 is YNNKEL (reference sequence). The V segment lost 5 bases and the J segment 1 base; nucleotides outside the gene matches: 6. This chain's CDR3 is CASSIGTTRTDTQYF. The DNA of the CDR3 is TGTGCCAGCAGCATCGGGACTACCCGCACAGATACGCAGTATTTT.

CDR3 coding DNA: TGTGCCAGCTCACCACGACGGGACCCTCAGACCTTAGCCAAAAACATTCAGTACTTC. Translated: CASSPRRDPQTLAKNIQYF. This sequence joins TRBV18 and TRBJ2-4; D could derive from TRBD1 or TRBD2 (5 bases each). The ends were cut back, 1 base at V and 0 bases at J, with 19 bases in the middle. This CDR3 is built from 19 residues. Germline V gene data show CDR1 as KGHSH and CDR2 as LQKENI. Supplemented by reference TRBV18 and TRBJ2-4, the full variable domain reads NAGVMQNPRHLVRRRGQEARLRCSPMKGHSHVYWYRQLPEEGLKFMVYLQKENIIDESGMPKERFSAEFPKEGPSILRIQQVVRGDSAAYFCASSPRRDPQTLAKNIQYFGAGTRLSVL.

This sequence joins TRBV7-9 and TRBJ1-1; weak D call: TRBD1 (6 bases). V was clipped by 2 bases and J by 5 bases, with 12 bases between them. This CDR3 is 14 amino acids long. Germline V CDR1 and CDR2: SEHNR, FQNEAQ (reference sequence). CDR3 region: CASSLQGRWTEAFF. The CDR3 nucleotides read TGTGCCAGCAGCTTACAGGGGCGCTGGACTGAAGCTTTCTTT.

The chain couples TRBV21-1 to TRBJ2-2; whether TRBD1, the table's D call, matches the DNA was not checked. TRBV21-1 is tagged as a pseudogene. This CDR3 comprises 17 residues. In nucleotides, the CDR3 is TGTGCCAGCAGCAAAGTTCGGACAGGGGAGTATACCGGGGAGCTGTTTTTT. It specifies CASSKVRTGEYTGELFF.

This clonotype showed up many times. The chain is built from TRBV6-1 and TRBJ2-2; D tentatively reads TRBD1 or TRBD2 (6 bases each). The CDR3 has 14 residues. Germline V gene data show CDR1 as MNHNS and CDR2 as SASEGT. V lost 7 bases and J lost 6, with 15 bases in between. CDR3 residues: CASNRGLGSGELFF. The CDR3 nucleotides read TGTGCCAGCAACCGGGGGCTGGGTTCCGGGGAGCTGTTTTTT.

This clonotype has a handful of counts. This chain connects TRBV6-2 or TRBV6-3 to TRBJ2-1; the D gene is possibly TRBD2 (5 bases). CDR1 is MNHEY and CDR2 is SVGEGT in the germline V gene. This CDR3 region has 12 residues. The germline V and J ends were trimmed by 5 bases and 7 bases, with 9 bases remaining between them. CDR3 sequence: CASSARENEQFF. CDR3 sequence (DNA): TGTGCCAGCAGTGCTAGGGAGAATGAGCAGTTCTTC.

In this sample, this clonotype turned up many times. The chain links TRBV12-3 or TRBV12-4 to TRBJ2-3, with D perhaps matching TRBD1 (6 bases). V shed 6 bases and J shed 4 bases, with 17 bases lying between them. The CDR3 sequence is 15 residues long. The CDR3 spells CASSPLGGRADTQYF. The CDR3 DNA sequence: TGTGCCAGCAGCCCCTTAGGGGGTCGGGCAGATACGCAGTATTTT.

This clonotype came up many times. V and J are TRBV10-2 and TRBJ2-1, with 13 positions matching TRBD2. J was trimmed by 8 bases and V by 10 bases; bases with no gene match: 8. The CDR3 runs to 14 residues. The germline gives CDR1 WSHSY, CDR2 SAAADI. Written as DNA, the CDR3 is TGCGCCACTCAACTAGCGGGAGGGAGCGATGAGCAGTTCTTC. Protein sequence: CATQLAGGSDEQFF.

J is TRBJ1-2 and V is TRBV7-9, with TRBD1 matching 7 bases. CDR1 and CDR2 from the germline V gene are SEHNR and FQNEAQ (reference sequence). V lost 5 bases to trimming and J lost 3 bases; unmatched junction nucleotides: 6. This CDR3 comprises 14 residues. For the CDR3, the DNA is TGTGCCAGCAGCCGAGGACAGGCTGACTATGGCTACACCTTC. Translating it yields CASSRGQADYGYTF.

This clonotype was detected a few times. The V call is TRBV7-8, the J call TRBJ1-5; 10 bases match TRBD1. The ends lost 1 base at V and 3 bases at J; junction bases unmatched: 6. The CDR3 runs 17 residues. Looked up from germline, CDR1 is SGHVS and CDR2 is FQNEAQ. The CDR3 region is CASSLGVGTGVNQPQHF. For the CDR3, the DNA is TGTGCCAGCAGCTTAGGGGTCGGGACAGGGGTCAATCAGCCCCAGCATTTT.

This clonotype has more than one count but fewer than ten. The V and J genes are TRBV9 and TRBJ2-2; 9 nucleotides line up with TRBD2. The germline gives CDR1 SGDLS, CDR2 YYNGEE. The CDR3 has 16 residues. V was clipped by 1 base and J by 3 bases; unmatched bases: 4. The CDR3 DNA reads as TGTGCCAGCAGCGTAAATTTAGCGGGGGACACCGGGGAGCTGTTTTTT. This codes for CASSVNLAGDTGELFF.